A single sample gave rise to the 19 T cell receptor beta chains below, sequenced in a study of response to subunit inactivated influenza vaccine. Each CDR3 protein is one row after TCRdb ran MiXCR on the RT-PCR reads. The table includes roughly 570,000 distinct CDR3 sequences, about 15% detected once. Sequencing used PBMCs from blood, obtained 12 days after vaccination. The source is a man aged 45-60 years who received an inactivated influenza vaccine.

The chain couples TRBV4-1 to TRBJ2-6; D is perhaps TRBD1 (6 bases). Germline V gene sequence: CDR1 MGHRA, CDR2 YSYEKL. The V end lost 2 bases, the J end lost 1 base, and 15 bases lay between the germline ends. CDR3 length equals 18 residues. CDR3 nucleotide sequence: TGCGCCAGCAGCCAAACGACAGGTTCTTCATCTGGGGCCAACGTCCTGACTTTC. Protein product: CASSQTTGSSSGANVLTF.

The sample holds a few counts of this clonotype. CDR3: CASSLKGRGSWETQYF. In nucleotides, the CDR3 is TGTGCCAGCAGCTTAAAAGGGAGGGGTTCGTGGGAGACCCAGTACTTC. The rearrangement links TRBV7-2 to TRBJ2-5; 7 bases align to TRBD2. This CDR3 spans 16 amino acids. J was trimmed by 5 bases and V by 2 bases; bases with no gene match: 11. CDR1 and CDR2 (germline): SGHTA, FQGNSA.

This chain links TRBV7-2 with TRBJ2-7; 7 nucleotides match TRBD1. This CDR3 is 15 amino acids long. CDR1 and CDR2 from the germline V gene are SGHTA and FQGNSA. The V gene end was trimmed by 5 bases and the J gene end by 3 bases; junction bases not matched to a gene: 10. DNA for the CDR3: TGTGCCAGCAGCAATAGACAGGGTGGTGTCTACGAGCAGTACTTC. Translated, it gives CASSNRQGGVYEQYF.

The chain links TRBV28 to TRBJ2-2; unclear D gene. V dropped 7 bases and J dropped 3 bases, with 9 bases sitting between them. The germline V gene has CDR1 MDHEN and CDR2 SYDVKM. This CDR3 region has 13 residues. In nucleotides, the CDR3 is TGTGCCAGCAACGGCGGACACACCGGGGAGCTGTTTTTT. Translation gives CASNGGHTGELFF.

The V gene is TRBV20-1, the J gene TRBJ2-2; D not certain. The germline gives CDR1 DFQATT, CDR2 SNEGSKA (reference sequence). The length of the CDR3 is 15 residues. V shed 0 bases and J shed 4 bases, with 12 bases lying between them. Here the CDR3 reads CSAREALKGTGELFF. The CDR3 nucleotides read TGCAGTGCTAGAGAAGCACTTAAGGGCACCGGGGAGCTGTTTTTT.

There are a few counts of this clonotype. V is TRBV28 and J is TRBJ2-7, with a weak D call TRBD1 (6 bases). The CDR3 extends over 14 amino acids. The germline V gene encodes CDR1 MDHEN and CDR2 SYDVKM. V was trimmed by 7 bases and J by 2 bases, leaving 15 bases between them. In DNA, the CDR3 is TGTGCCAGCATCAACCGGGACAACACCTACGAGCAGTACTTC. This gives the protein CASINRDNTYEQYF.

This clonotype was seen more than once but under ten times. The gene calls are TRBV15 and TRBJ2-1; 8 nucleotides align to TRBD2. CDR1 is LNHNV and CDR2 is YYDKDF in the germline V gene (reference sequence). The CDR3 runs 15 residues. V lost 1 base and J lost 3; bases outside the gene matches: 2. The CDR3 DNA is TGTGCCACCAGCAGAGGTAGCGGGATCTACAATGAGCAGTTCTTC. The encoded protein is CATSRGSGIYNEQFF.

A few counts support this clonotype. The rearrangement links TRBV12-3 or TRBV12-4 to TRBJ2-1; maybe TRBD2 (7 bases). The CDR3 sequence is 15 residues long. V lost 5 bases and J lost 2, with 13 bases in between. The CDR3 DNA is TGTGCCAGCAGTATGGGAGGGGGTCCCTACAATGAGCAGTTCTTC. It codes for CASSMGGGPYNEQFF.

This clonotype has only a few counts. The chain carries TRBV12-3 or TRBV12-4 and TRBJ2-7; D possibly corresponds to TRBD2 (5 bases). This CDR3 region has 13 residues. V shed 7 bases and J shed 5 bases, with 15 bases lying between them. The CDR3 protein is CASMVGNTDEQYF. CDR3 in DNA: TGTGCCAGCATGGTCGGGAACACGGACGAGCAGTACTTC.

The chain uses TRBV6-1 and TRBJ2-1; TRBD2 matches 14 bases. CDR1 and CDR2 from the germline V gene are MNHNS and SASEGT. The ends lost 6 bases at V and 1 base at J; junction bases unmatched: 8. This CDR3 region has 18 residues. CDR3 bases: TGTGCCAGCAGACGACTAGCGGGAGGGCCGAGGTCCTACAATGAGCAGTTCTTC. Translation: CASRRLAGGPRSYNEQFF.

This clonotype was picked up many times. The chain joins TRBV20-1 to TRBJ1-5; TRBD1 might be the D (6 bases). This CDR3 is 13 amino acids long. Trimming took 4 bases from V and 3 from J, leaving 10 bases between them. CDR1 and CDR2 from the germline V gene are DFQATT and SNEGSKA (reference sequence). This chain's CDR3 is CSANRDNNQPQHF. The DNA of the CDR3 is TGCAGTGCTAACCGGGACAACAATCAGCCCCAGCATTTT.

CDR3 sequence (DNA): TGCAGCGTGGGTCTCCAAAGTGAAAAACTGTTTTTT. It translates to CSVGLQSEKLFF. The V gene is TRBV29-1, the J gene TRBJ1-4; D call uncertain. Trimming removed 6 bases at V and 7 bases at J, with 12 bases between. The CDR3 length is 12 residues. Per germline, CDR1 SQVTM and CDR2 ANQGSEA.

This clonotype has more than one count but fewer than ten. The gene calls are TRBV6-2 or TRBV6-3 and TRBJ1-5; D not certain. CDR3 length: 14 residues. Germline CDR1 and CDR2: MNHEY and SVGEGT. Trimming removed 5 bases at V and 8 bases at J, with 16 bases between. CDR3 amino acids: CASSTQDISEPQHF. The CDR3 coding sequence is TGTGCCAGCAGTACCCAAGACATCTCGGAGCCCCAGCATTTT.

The chain employs TRBV28 and TRBJ2-3; tentatively, D is TRBD2 (6 bases). The CDR3 is made up of 12 amino acids. V lost 4 bases to trimming and J lost 9 bases, with 11 bases between them. CDR1 is MDHEN, CDR2 SYDVKM, per germline. The CDR3 nucleotides read TGTGCCAGCAGTTCACCGGGACTCACGCAGTATTTT. Translating it yields CASSSPGLTQYF.

The chain employs TRBV12-3 or TRBV12-4 and TRBJ2-7; D is ambiguous. Deletions cut 1 base from V and 9 bases from J, with 7 bases between. CDR3 length: 11 residues. CDR3 loop: CASSLGSRQYF. In nucleotides, the CDR3 is TGTGCCAGCAGTTTAGGCAGTCGGCAGTACTTC.

V and J are TRBV18 and TRBJ1-3; D is unresolved. V was cut by 3 bases and J by 4 bases, with 10 bases left in between. The germline CDR1 and CDR2 sequences are KGHSH and LQKENI. The CDR3 has 14 amino acids. CDR3 protein: CASSPGKGGNTIYF. As DNA, the CDR3 is TGTGCCAGCTCACCCGGAAAGGGAGGAAACACCATATATTTT.

CDR3 amino acids: CASFTGLNIQYF. In DNA, the CDR3 is TGTGCCAGTTTTACAGGGTTAAACATTCAGTACTTC. J is TRBJ2-4 and V is TRBV28; weak D call: TRBD1 (6 bases). CDR1 MDHEN and CDR2 SYDVKM come from the germline V gene. CDR3 size: 12 residues. The V end was cut by 9 bases, the J end by 6 bases, with 12 bases between.

This sequence joins TRBV15 and TRBJ2-2; TRBD1 matches at 8 bases. CDR3 size: 18 residues. Trimming at V came to 5 bases and at J to 2 bases, leaving 13 bases not matched to a gene. Germline CDR1 and CDR2: LNHNV and YYDKDF (reference sequence). The CDR3 DNA reads as TGTGCCACCAGCCCCCACGACAGGGGACTGCGAAACACCGGGGAGCTGTTTTTT. It specifies CATSPHDRGLRNTGELFF.

This clonotype showed up just a few times. The chain carries TRBV30 and TRBJ1-4; weak D call: TRBD1 (5 bases). V shed 2 bases and J shed 8 bases, with 15 bases lying between them. This CDR3 has 14 residues. Germline V gives CDR1 GTSNPN, CDR2 SVGIG (reference sequence). CDR3 coding DNA: TGTGCCTGGAGTCGAGGGACGATAGGGGAAAAACTGTTTTTT. It yields the protein CAWSRGTIGEKLFF.